Listed below are T cell receptor beta chains from one sample, sequenced in a study of blood T cell repertoires in COVID-19. TCRdb's table, derived via immunoSEQ multiplex PCR, lists solely in-frame clones and lacks some. The sample contains some 44,000 clones, around nine tenths of which appear only once. The sequenced sample consisted of peripheral blood. The receptors here all came from a human donor in a cohort sampled during active COVID-19. The CDR3 runs from the conserved cysteine through the conserved F or W. The D gene is left open where the match is weak. Not every row has a clone size; where given, it reads once, few, many or a size class.

clone size | J gene | D gene | V gene | CDR3 protein | CDR3 DNA
. | TRBJ2-1 | TRBD2 | TRBV29-1 | CSVVPGGSYNEQFF | TGCAGCGTTGTCCCGGGGGGGTCCTACAATGAGCAGTTCTTC
. | TRBJ2-3 | TRBD1 | TRBV24-1 | CATSDFQGQNTDTQYF | TGTGCCACCAGTGATTTCCAGGGACAGAACACAGATACGCAGTATTTT
. | TRBJ1-2 | . | TRBV6-6 | CASSYPHDGGDGYTF | TGTGCCAGCAGTTACCCCCATGATGGCGGGGATGGCTACACCTTC
few | TRBJ1-1 | . | TRBV5-1 | CASSLEAGRNTEAFF | TGCGCCAGCAGCTTGGAGGCGGGTAGGAACACTGAAGCTTTCTTT
. | TRBJ2-5 | TRBD1 | TRBV10-3 | CAIGDRGLETQYF | TGTGCCATCGGGGACAGGGGCCTAGAGACCCAGTACTTC
. | TRBJ1-1 | . | TRBV6-1 | CASSESIEAFF | TGTGCCAGCAGTGAATCAATTGAAGCTTTCTTT
. | TRBJ2-5 | . | TRBV6-5 | CASSYSFTEETQYF | TGTGCCAGCAGTTACTCGTTTACAGAAGAGACCCAGTACTTC
. | TRBJ1-1 | . | TRBV21-1 | CASSKGSNRPDREIDAFF | TGTGCCAGCAGCAAAGGTTCAAATCGGCCCGACAGGGAGATTGACGCTTTCTTT
. | TRBJ2-5 | TRBD2 | TRBV20-1 | CSARVWTSGQETQYF | TGCAGTGCTCGTGTCTGGACTAGCGGTCAAGAGACCCAGTACTTC
. | TRBJ2-5 | TRBD2 | TRBV19 | CASSRTSGQETQYF | TGTGCCAGTAGTCGAACTAGCGGGCAAGAGACCCAGTACTTC
. | TRBJ2-3 | TRBD1 | TRBV10-3 | CAIAGTGRGDTQYF | TGTGCCATCGCTGGGACAGGGCGGGGAGATACGCAGTATTTT
. | TRBJ2-1 | TRBD2 | TRBV30 | CAWSPGLAGNNEQFF | TGTGCCTGGAGTCCCGGACTAGCGGGGAACAATGAGCAGTTCTTC
. | TRBJ2-7 | TRBD2 | TRBV30 | CAWSGLGGAGGEQYF | TGTGCCTGGAGTGGCCTCGGGGGGGCCGGTGGGGAGCAGTACTTC
. | TRBJ1-4 | TRBD1 | TRBV30 | CAWSSGTANEKLFF | TGTGCCTGGAGTTCGGGGACAGCTAATGAAAAACTGTTTTTT
. | TRBJ2-6 | . | TRBV2 | CASSQGSGANVLTF | TGTGCCAGCAGCCAGGGTTCTGGGGCCAACGTCCTGACTTTC
. | TRBJ2-5 | TRBD1 | TRBV5-5 | CASSLTGAETQYF | TGTGCCAGCAGCTTGACAGGGGCCGAGACCCAGTACTTC
. | TRBJ2-5 | TRBD2 | TRBV19 | CASSASGKTQYF | TGTGCCAGTAGTGCTAGCGGAAAGACCCAGTACTTC
. | TRBJ2-5 | TRBD2 | TRBV11-3 | CASSLGVSGGVQETQYF | TGTGCCAGCAGCTTAGGTGTTAGCGGGGGGGTGCAAGAGACCCAGTACTTC
few | TRBJ2-5 | TRBD2 | TRBV19 | CASSIGGGSQETQYF | TGTGCCAGTAGTATAGGGGGGGGTTCCCAAGAGACCCAGTACTTC
. | TRBJ2-7 | . | TRBV19 | CASSGSGHQPYEQYF | TGTGCCAGTAGTGGTTCAGGGCATCAACCCTACGAGCAGTACTTC
. | TRBJ2-2 | TRBD1 | TRBV27 | CASSKDRGGNTGELFF | TGTGCCAGCAGCAAAGACAGGGGAGGGAACACCGGGGAGCTGTTTTTT
. | TRBJ2-7 | . | TRBV24-1 | CATGQSSYEQYF | TGTGCCACAGGACAGAGCTCCTACGAGCAGTACTTC
. | TRBJ1-3 | . | TRBV9 | CASSLGGHPGNTIYF | TGTGCCAGCAGCCTAGGGGGACACCCTGGAAACACCATATATTTT
. | TRBJ1-2 | . | TRBV10-3 | CAISEGTGGLYGYTF | TGTGCCATCAGTGAGGGGACTGGGGGTCTCTATGGCTACACCTTC
. | TRBJ2-5 | . | TRBV5-1 | CASSPTQGWETQYF | TGCGCCAGCAGCCCGACCCAGGGCTGGGAGACCCAGTACTTC
. | TRBJ2-3 | TRBD2 | TRBV7-9 | CASSLTVARLAGDTQYF | TGTGCCAGCAGCTTAACTGTAGCGCGTCTAGCGGGCGATACGCAGTATTTT
. | TRBJ1-1 | . | TRBV9 | CASSVVSDLNTEAFF | TGTGCCAGCAGCGTAGTGTCAGACTTGAACACTGAAGCTTTCTTT
few | TRBJ2-1 | TRBD2 | TRBV19 | CASSRGGSSYNEQFF | TGTGCCAGTAGTCGGGGCGGGAGCTCCTACAATGAGCAGTTCTTC
. | TRBJ2-3 | TRBD2 | TRBV10-3 | CAISDQRGNTDTQYF | TGTGCCATCAGTGATCAGCGGGGGAATACAGATACGCAGTATTTT
. | TRBJ2-1 | TRBD1 | TRBV10-3 | CASGQGALINEQFF | TGTGCCAGCGGACAGGGGGCGCTTATAAATGAGCAGTTCTTC
once | TRBJ1-1 | . | TRBV27 | CASSTRTENTEAFF | TGTGCCAGCAGTACCCGGACTGAGAACACTGAAGCTTTCTTT
. | TRBJ2-1 | TRBD2 | TRBV13 | CASSFTSGGFSYNEQFF | TGTGCCAGCAGCTTCACTAGCGGGGGCTTTTCCTACAATGAGCAGTTCTTC
. | TRBJ2-7 | TRBD2 | TRBV5-8 | CASTVAGDYEQYF | TGTGCCAGCACGGTCGCGGGGGACTACGAGCAGTACTTC
. | TRBJ1-2 | TRBD1 | TRBV5-4 | CASSLTGGMDGYTF | TGTGCCAGCAGCTTAACAGGGGGCATGGATGGCTACACCTTC
. | TRBJ1-2 | . | TRBV19 | CASSSGGGGNYGYTF | TGTGCCAGTAGTTCCGGGGGAGGGGGAAACTATGGCTACACCTTC
. | TRBJ2-7 | . | TRBV21-1 | CASSKFTSGGRIAYEQYF | TGTGCCAGCAGCAAATTCACTAGCGGGGGTAGGATCGCCTACGAGCAGTACTTC
. | TRBJ1-1 | TRBD1 | TRBV5-5 | CASSPPRDRGRLNSEAFF | TGTGCCAGCAGCCCACCCCGGGACAGGGGGCGGCTGAACAGTGAAGCTTTCTTT
few | TRBJ1-2 | . | TRBV6-5 | CASSYGGANYGYTF | TGTGCCAGCAGTTACGGGGGGGCTAACTATGGCTACACCTTC
. | TRBJ1-1 | . | TRBV7-8 | CASSLGGGTEAFF | TGTGCCAGCAGCTTAGGAGGGGGCACTGAAGCTTTCTTT
few | TRBJ1-2 | . | TRBV6-4 | CASSETYLHGEAGGYTF | TGTGCCAGCAGTGAAACCTACCTCCACGGGGAAGCAGGTGGCTACACCTTC
. | TRBJ1-2 | TRBD1 | TRBV7-8 | CASSLGGTVAYGYTF | TGTGCCAGCAGCTTAGGTGGGACAGTGGCCTATGGCTACACCTTC
. | TRBJ1-1 | TRBD1 | TRBV14 | CASSQYRGLNKGTEAFF | TGTGCCAGCAGCCAATACAGGGGCCTAAACAAGGGCACTGAAGCTTTCTTT
. | TRBJ2-5 | TRBD2 | TRBV5-1 | CASSSGLAGGPGQETQYF | TGCGCCAGCAGCTCTGGACTAGCGGGGGGGCCGGGACAAGAGACCCAGTACTTC
. | TRBJ2-3 | TRBD2 | TRBV7-3 | CASSLGLGRDTQYF | TGTGCCAGCAGCCTTGGACTAGGGAGAGATACGCAGTATTTT
. | TRBJ1-6 | . | TRBV7-8 | CASSSKTGALHF | TGTGCCAGCAGCTCGAAGACAGGAGCCCTCCACTTT
. | TRBJ2-1 | . | TRBV7-9 | CASSLTGAMWYEQFF | TGTGCCAGCAGCTTAACTGGGGCGATGTGGTATGAGCAGTTCTTC
. | TRBJ2-3 | . | TRBV6-1 | CASSEWAGAILTDTQYF | TGTGCCAGCAGTGAGTGGGCGGGGGCGATCCTCACAGATACGCAGTATTTT
. | TRBJ2-1 | TRBD2 | TRBV12-3/TRBV12-4 | CASSRGGDEQFF | TGTGCCAGCAGCCGCGGGGGAGATGAGCAGTTCTTC
. | TRBJ2-6 | TRBD1 | TRBV7-9 | CASSAQTGSPGANVLTF | TGTGCCAGCAGCGCCCAGACAGGGTCGCCTGGGGCCAACGTCCTGACTTTC
. | TRBJ1-2 | TRBD1 | TRBV2 | CASSEARKDRANYGYTF | TGTGCCAGCAGTGAAGCTCGGAAGGACAGGGCCAACTATGGCTACACCTTC